What follows is one T cell receptor (beta chain) and its context. The V gene end was trimmed by 3 bases and the J gene end by 4 bases; junction bases not matched to a gene: 9. The CDR3 sequence is 16 residues long. CDR1 and CDR2 from the germline V gene are SGDLS and YYNGEE. In the authors' methods: Amplification with reference gene primers provided the estimates of nucleated cell counts. The data were produced by immunoSEQ multiplex PCR, yet TCRdb's version contains in-frame clones alone and is incomplete. V, J and clone size are taken as reported in that table, and D and trimming were inferred from the DNA itself. The table has about 140,000 clones, around 89% seen once. This sample was taken from a study of blood T cell repertoires in COVID-19. About the research overall: Specimens from acute and convalescent COVID-19 originated in the United States, Italy and Spain. Nucleic acid was either cDNA or gDNA, and it came from T cells, B-cell-depleted T cells, or PBMCs.

The clonotype originates from a human donor in a cohort sampled during active COVID-19. The sample taken for sequencing was peripheral blood. The chain recombines TRBV9 with TRBJ2-2; TRBD2 agrees at 7 bases. The CDR3 protein is CASSATAGRATGELFF. CDR3 DNA: TGTGCCAGCAGCGCGACAGCGGGGAGAGCCACCGGGGAGCTGTTTTTT. The whole variable domain, remainder taken from reference TRBV9 and TRBJ2-2, is DSGVTQTPKHLITATGQRVTLRCSPRSGDLSVYWYQQSLDQGLQFLIQYYNGEERAKGNILERFSAQQFPDLHSELNLSSLELGDSALYFCASSATAGRATGELFFGEGSRLTVL.